This T cell receptor (beta chain) comes out of a study of CD4 T cells in relation to SARS-CoV-2 and coronaviruses. Points on this clone: Its antigen is currently unknown.

Unmatched junction bases numbered 3, after V lost 6 bases and J lost 0 bases. This CDR3 region has 14 residues. CDR1 and CDR2 from the germline V gene are MNHEY and SVGAGI. CD4 enrichment then naive enrichment separated naive from memory CD4+ cells. Sequencing used immunoSEQ multiplex PCR; TCRdb keeps in-frame clones, though not all of them. Of about 47,000 clones in the sample, over 75% were seen once. The sequence was collected from an adult with COVID-19. This rearrangement joins TRBV6-5 to TRBJ2-3, with TRBD2 matching 7 bases. The specimen was naive CD4+ T cells from PBMCs, cultured in vitro. The subset is: naive CD4+ T cells isolated by negative enrichment. The CDR3 loop is CASRLAGSTDTQYF. CDR3 sequence (DNA): TGTGCCAGCAGATTAGCGGGTAGCACAGATACGCAGTATTTT.